This T cell receptor (beta chain) was sequenced during a study of T cell responses to AZD1222 COVID-19 vaccine. Study observations and caveats: Females outnumbered males among donors, who were mostly white British; clonal diversity was possibly underestimated. Repertoire collection took place solely once the T cell response had peaked.

Profiling relied on immunoSEQ multiplex PCR, and the TCRdb table lists in-frame clones only, not all of them. The sample includes tens of thousands of clones, roughly 80% of them seen just once. As for this clone: Its antigen remains unidentified.

The clonotype originates from an adult in good health. The sequenced sample was peripheral blood, obtained on day 0 of AZD1222 vaccination.

In DNA, the CDR3 is TGTGCCAGCTCACCAGGTCAGGGGAGGGGCACTGAAGCTTTCTTT. It codes for CASSPGQGRGTEAFF. The J gene is TRBJ1-1, the V gene TRBV18; the D gene is possibly TRBD1 (6 bases). Germline lookup yields CDR1 KGHSH and CDR2 LQKENI. This CDR3 is 15 amino acids long. The V end lost 2 bases, the J end lost 4 bases, and 14 bases lay between the germline ends.